Presented here are 2 T cell receptor beta chains from one specimen sequenced in a study of blood T cell repertoires in COVID-19. Here immunoSEQ multiplex PCR was the method, and the copy in TCRdb shows in-frame clones only, minus some. Seen here are 310,000 or so clones, approximately 90% observed once, and the top ten hold over 9%. The sample taken for sequencing was PBMCs or T cells enriched from blood (not recorded which). These receptors were obtained from a woman aged 40-49 years who had recovered from COVID-19.

The rearrangement joins TRBV6-5 to TRBJ1-1; D is undetermined. This CDR3 has 14 amino acids. Looked up from germline, CDR1 is MNHEY and CDR2 is SVGAGI. Trimming took 7 bases from V and 0 from J, leaving 12 bases between them. In DNA, the CDR3 is TGTGCCAGCAAGGTTCAACAGCTGAACACTGAAGCTTTCTTT. Translation gives CASKVQQLNTEAFF.

Only one count was recorded for this clone. V is TRBV6-2 or TRBV6-3 and J is TRBJ1-1; the match to TRBD1 covers 9 bases. From germline, CDR1 is MNHEY and CDR2 SVGEGT. V lost 6 bases and J lost 4; bases outside the gene matches: 12. This CDR3 spans 16 amino acids. The CDR3 loop is CASSALRQGQGTEAFF. The CDR3 DNA reads as TGTGCCAGCAGCGCCCTTCGACAGGGACAGGGCACTGAAGCTTTCTTT.